The present T cell receptor beta chain was sequenced within a study of radiotherapy plus CTLA-4 blockade in lung cancer. The assay was immunoSEQ multiplex PCR, and TCRdb's table has in-frame clones only and misses some. Of over 45,000 clones in the sample, 70% to 85% were seen once. V was pared by 10 bases and J by 0 bases, with 4 bases of the junction left unmatched. CDR1 and CDR2 from the germline V gene are MNHNY and SVGAGI (reference sequence). The CDR3 has 14 amino acids. To note about this clone: As yet, its antigen is unknown.

Findings and limits, study-wide: In blood, early T cell clone dynamics reportedly predicted response best, together with interferon-beta. Blood-borne expansion of tumor-derived TCR clones followed radiotherapy plus ipilimumab.

V gene TRBV6-6 combines with J gene TRBJ2-1, with 9 bases matching TRBD1. The input for sequencing was peripheral blood, taken from a patient treated with radiotherapy plus ipilimumab. The clonotype comes from a human donor with non-small cell lung cancer who had a complete response to radiotherapy plus ipilimumab. CDR3 loop: CATGTGSSYNEQFF. The CDR3 coding sequence is TGTGCCACCGGGACAGGGAGCTCCTACAATGAGCAGTTCTTC.